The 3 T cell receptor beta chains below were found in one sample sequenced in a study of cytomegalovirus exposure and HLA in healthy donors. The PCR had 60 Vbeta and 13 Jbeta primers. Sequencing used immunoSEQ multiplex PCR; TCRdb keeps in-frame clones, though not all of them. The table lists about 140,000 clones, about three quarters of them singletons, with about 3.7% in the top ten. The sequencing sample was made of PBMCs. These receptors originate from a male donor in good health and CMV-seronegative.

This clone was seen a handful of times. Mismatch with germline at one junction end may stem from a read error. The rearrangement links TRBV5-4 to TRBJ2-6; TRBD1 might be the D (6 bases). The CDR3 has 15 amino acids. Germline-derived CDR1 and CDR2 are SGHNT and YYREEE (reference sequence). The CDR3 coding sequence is TGTGCCAGCAGCTTAACAGGGTCTGGGGCCAACGGCCTGACTTTC. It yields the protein CASSLTGSGANGLTF.

The chain's CDR3 is CASSYDITDTQYF. The CDR3 DNA reads as TGTGCCAGCAGTTACGACATCACTGATACGCAGTATTTT. The chain uses TRBV6-5 and TRBJ2-3; unclear D gene. Germline CDR1 MNHEY, CDR2 SVGAGI. Trimming shortened V by 2 bases and J by 6 bases, and 9 bases separated the two germline ends. This CDR3 is built from 13 residues.

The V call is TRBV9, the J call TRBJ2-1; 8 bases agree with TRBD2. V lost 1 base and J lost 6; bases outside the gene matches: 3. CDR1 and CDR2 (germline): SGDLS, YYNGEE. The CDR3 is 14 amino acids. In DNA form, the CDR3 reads TGTGCCAGCAGCGTAACGACTAGCGTCAATGAGCAGTTCTTC. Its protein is CASSVTTSVNEQFF.